The following is a TCR beta chain sequence with its context. Its antigen is currently unknown. Being one base from a much bigger clone, this may be a read error. The sample is drawn from a study of blood T cells in healthy people across ages. Findings and limits, study-wide: Investigators treated diversity estimates from one million T cells as underestimates. In these data, TCR beta diversity tracked strongly with naive T cell percentage. Both naive CD4+ cell counts and diversity were greater in long-lived donors than in aged donors.

Combining a sample-barcoded 5' primer with a J-beta primer mix, a second PCR ran for roughly 6 to 11 cycles. TCRdb redid the calling of the 5' RACE reads with MiXCR, one entry per CDR3 protein. The top ten hold 15% to 20% of the sample, which has about 780,000 distinct CDR3 sequences, around half seen once. The extraction recovered at least 5.5 micrograms of total RNA per sample. The sequenced material came from blood. The receptor was isolated from a man older than 75 in good health.

Here the CDR3 DNA reads TGTGCCAGCAGCCCAAGACTAGCGGGAGGGACCCAGTACTTC. This codes for CASSPRLAGGTQYF. V gene TRBV9 combines with J gene TRBJ2-5; the match to TRBD2 covers 13 bases. The CDR3 totals 14 residues. After removal of 4 bases from V and 7 bases from J, the junction contained 4 bases not matched to a gene. CDR1 and CDR2 from the germline V gene are SGDLS and YYNGEE.